A single T cell receptor beta chain is shown here with its context. No antigen is known for it. This sample is drawn from a study of T cell repertoires in cytomegalovirus infection. Study as a whole: Signatures in public TCR beta sequences pointed to both CMV infection and matching HLA type.

TCRdb re-derived calls from the reads in MiXCR, one entry per CDR3 protein. The table includes around 630,000 distinct CDR3 sequences, about 24% detected once. Study results and limitations: Cumulative public TCR beta family frequency identified carriers of CMV plus the relevant HLA.

The receptor comes from a human donor in good health (CMV status not recorded). Some clones in this sample may be carry-over from other donors' samples. The sample was CD8+ T cells from PBMCs.

CDR3: CASSYKQGRAGTEAFF. CDR3 sequence (DNA): TGTGCCAGCAGTTACAAGCAGGGGAGGGCCGGCACTGAAGCTTTCTTT. V is TRBV6-5 and J is TRBJ1-1, with a tentative D call TRBD1 (6 bases). CDR3 length equals 16 residues. Germline V gives CDR1 MNHEY, CDR2 SVGAGI. V lost 2 bases and J lost 4, with 17 bases in between.